These 14 T cell receptor beta chains were sequenced from one sample in a study of T cell changes during pregnancy in multiple sclerosis. Sequenced by immunoSEQ multiplex PCR; TCRdb stores in-frame clones only, minus some. Of 35,000 to 45,000 clones in the sample, approximately 90% are singletons; the top ten hold approximately 0.61%. This material consisted of CD4+ T cells from peripheral blood mononuclear cells, taken before pregnancy. The receptors were gathered from a female donor with multiple sclerosis, enrolled in a pregnancy study.

V gene TRBV6-5 combines with J gene TRBJ1-1; the match to TRBD1 covers 7 bases. The CDR3 has 15 amino acids. V dropped 0 bases and J dropped 0; count of bases not matched to a gene: 1. The germline CDR1 and CDR2 sequences are MNHEY and SVGAGI. The CDR3 protein is CASSYSTGMNTEAFF. DNA for the CDR3: TGTGCCAGCAGTTACTCGACAGGGATGAACACTGAAGCTTTCTTT.

DNA for the CDR3: TGTGCCAGCAGCGTAAGCTCTACGGGACTAGCGGGGAATGAGCAGTTCTTC. Protein product: CASSVSSTGLAGNEQFF. The chain carries TRBV9 and TRBJ2-1; TRBD2 agrees at 13 bases. The CDR3 has 17 amino acids. In germline, CDR1 is SGDLS, CDR2 YYNGEE. Trimming cost V 1 base and J 7 bases; bases outside gene matches: 8.

The chain combines TRBV29-1 with TRBJ2-3; TRBD2 matches 12 bases. This CDR3 has 16 residues. Trimming cost V 5 bases and J 6 bases; bases outside gene matches: 12. CDR1 SQVTM and CDR2 ANQGSEA come from the germline V gene. The CDR3 DNA follows: TGCAGCGTTCTCCCATCTAGCGGGGGGGCCGGGGATACGCAGTATTTT. Amino acids: CSVLPSSGGAGDTQYF.

V is TRBV10-1 and J is TRBJ1-4, with D uncertain. This CDR3 comprises 16 residues. V was pared by 0 bases and J by 7 bases, with 15 bases between. Germline CDR1 reads WNHNN; CDR2 reads SYGVQD (reference sequence). The chain's CDR3 is CASSESTAGGSEKLFF. The CDR3 DNA sequence: TGCGCCAGCAGTGAGTCGACCGCCGGAGGTAGTGAAAAACTGTTTTTT.

The V call is TRBV6-1, the J call TRBJ1-5; D might be TRBD1 (5 bases). Germline V gives CDR1 MNHNS, CDR2 SASEGT. The CDR3 consists of 15 residues. V dropped 2 bases and J dropped 4 bases, with 12 bases sitting between them. The CDR3 reads CASSERGFYNQPQHF. The CDR3, as DNA: TGTGCCAGCAGTGAACGGGGGTTTTATAATCAGCCCCAGCATTTT.

The rearrangement uses TRBV5-5 and TRBJ1-2; 9 positions agree with TRBD1. The ends lost 4 bases at V and 4 bases at J; junction bases unmatched: 5. The germline CDR1 and CDR2 sequences are SGHKS and YYEKEE (reference sequence). This CDR3 has 14 residues. The CDR3 reads CASSKGQGLYGYTF. CDR3 DNA: TGTGCCAGCAGCAAGGGACAGGGACTCTATGGCTACACCTTC.

This rearrangement joins TRBV11-3 to TRBJ2-1; tentatively, D is TRBD1 (5 bases). V lost 4 bases and J lost 8, with 12 bases in between. The CDR3 loop spans 13 amino acids. CDR1 SGHNT and CDR2 YENEEA come from the germline V gene. CDR3 sequence: CASSSTWGDEQFF. As DNA, the CDR3 is TGTGCCAGCAGCTCCACCTGGGGCGATGAGCAGTTCTTC.

This chain uses TRBV6-6 with TRBJ1-4, with 8 positions matching TRBD1. The CDR3 has 16 residues. Germline lookup yields CDR1 MNHNY and CDR2 SVGAGI (reference sequence). Trimming at V came to 2 bases and at J to 3 bases, leaving 5 bases not matched to a gene. This CDR3 reads CASSYLDRVANEKLFF. CDR3 DNA: TGTGCCAGCAGTTACCTGGACAGGGTTGCTAATGAAAAACTGTTTTTT.

This chain joins TRBV5-1 and TRBJ2-7, with D possibly matching TRBD2 (5 bases). V was trimmed by 0 bases and J by 2 bases, leaving 12 bases between them. Per the germline V gene, CDR1 is SGHRS and CDR2 is YFSETQ. The CDR3 covers 15 residues. The CDR3 sequence is CASSLVARDTYEQYF. For the CDR3, the DNA is TGCGCCAGCAGCTTGGTAGCCCGGGATACCTACGAGCAGTACTTC.

The genes are TRBV4-3 and TRBJ2-2, with a weak D call TRBD2 (5 bases). V shed 1 base and J shed 5 bases, with 8 bases lying between them. Germline V lookup: CDR1 LGHNA, CDR2 YSLEER. This CDR3 comprises 14 residues. The CDR3 reads CASSQGSGTGELFF. CDR3 DNA: TGCGCCAGCAGCCAAGGATCGGGAACCGGGGAGCTGTTTTTT.

This clone was observed a few times. The chain uses TRBV30 and TRBJ1-1; D is perhaps TRBD1 (6 bases). This CDR3 is 14 amino acids long. V was pared by 1 base and J by 4 bases, with 13 bases between. Per germline, CDR1 GTSNPN and CDR2 SVGIG (reference sequence). CDR3 amino acids: CAWSGGGRFTEAFF. The CDR3 coding sequence is TGTGCCTGGAGTGGGGGGGGGCGTTTCACTGAAGCTTTCTTT. The full variable domain, in which reference TRBV30 and TRBJ1-1 provide the parts outside the CDR3, is SQTIHQWPATLVQPVGSPLSLECTVEGTSNPNLYWYRQAAGRGLQLLFYSVGIGQISSEVPQNLSASRPQDRQFILSSKKLLLSDSGFYLCAWSGGGRFTEAFFGQGTRLTVV.

The V and J genes are TRBV7-9 and TRBJ2-1; D is ambiguous. Germline V lookup: CDR1 SEHNR, CDR2 FQNEAQ (reference sequence). Trimming removed 4 bases at V and 0 bases at J, with 13 bases between. The length of the CDR3 is 16 residues. Written as DNA, the CDR3 is TGTGCCAGCAGCTCCCTCATCACGAGCTCCTACAATGAGCAGTTCTTC. Translation: CASSSLITSSYNEQFF.

DNA of the CDR3: TGTGCCAGCAGCATCACCCGGGAGGCCACGCAGTTCTTC. It translates to CASSITREATQFF. The chain couples TRBV7-3 to TRBJ2-1, with 7 bases matching TRBD2. The CDR3 length is 13 residues. Losses at the gene ends were 5 bases for V and 12 bases for J; bases not matched to a gene: 10. The germline V gene has CDR1 SGHTA and CDR2 FQGTGA.

This clone has a single count. The rearrangement links TRBV29-1 to TRBJ1-1, with 7 bases fitting TRBD1. The ends lost 7 bases at V and 0 bases at J; junction bases unmatched: 5. Germline CDR1 SQVTM, CDR2 ANQGSEA. This CDR3 is 13 amino acids long. The CDR3 bases are TGCAGCGCTTGGACAGGACTGAACACTGAAGCTTTCTTT. Its translation is CSAWTGLNTEAFF.